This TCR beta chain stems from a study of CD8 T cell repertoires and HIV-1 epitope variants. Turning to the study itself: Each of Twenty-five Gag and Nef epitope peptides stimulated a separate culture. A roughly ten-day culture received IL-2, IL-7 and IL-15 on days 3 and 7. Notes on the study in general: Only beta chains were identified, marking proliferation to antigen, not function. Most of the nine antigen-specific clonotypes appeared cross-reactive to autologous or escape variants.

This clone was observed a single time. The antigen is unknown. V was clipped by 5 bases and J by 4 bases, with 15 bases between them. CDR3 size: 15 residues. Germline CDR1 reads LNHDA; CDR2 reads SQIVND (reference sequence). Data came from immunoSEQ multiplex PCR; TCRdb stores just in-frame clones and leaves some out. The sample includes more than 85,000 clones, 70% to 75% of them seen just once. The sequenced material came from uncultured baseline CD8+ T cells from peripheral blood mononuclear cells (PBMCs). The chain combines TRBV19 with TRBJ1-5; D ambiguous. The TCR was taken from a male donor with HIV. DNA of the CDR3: TGTGCCAGTAGTTCAGACCTCGGGATAAATCAGCCCCAGCATTTT. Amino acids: CASSSDLGINQPQHF.